Following are 24 T cell receptor beta chains from one sample sequenced in a study of blood T cell repertoires in COVID-19. Method: immunoSEQ multiplex PCR; TCRdb's copy keeps in-frame clones and lacks some. There are under 65,000 clones in the sample; about nine tenths occur only once, and approximately 10% lies in the top ten. Sequenced sample: peripheral blood. The receptors were sampled from a woman aged 80 or older with active COVID-19.

The chain combines TRBV9 with TRBJ2-5, with TRBD1 matching 8 bases. The trim removed 0 bases at V and 8 bases at J, leaving 6 bases unmatched. The CDR3 spans 14 residues. Germline assignment: CDR1 SGDLS and CDR2 YYNGEE. The CDR3 nucleotides read TGTGCCAGCAGCGTAGGTCAGGGGGCGCAAACCCAGTACTTC. Encoded protein: CASSVGQGAQTQYF.

The V and J genes are TRBV7-8 and TRBJ1-2, with TRBD1 as a possible D gene (5 bases). V shed 5 bases and J shed 6 bases, with 13 bases lying between them. The CDR3 is 13 amino acids. Germline CDR1 is SGHVS and CDR2 is FQNEAQ. CDR3 sequence (DNA): TGTGCCAGCAGCCCCGCGGCAGGGAATGGCTACACCTTC. Residues: CASSPAAGNGYTF.

The chain has TRBV18 and TRBJ1-2; TRBD1 aligns across 7 bases. V lost 0 bases to trimming and J lost 2 bases; unmatched junction nucleotides: 6. The CDR3 is made up of 16 amino acids. Germline assignment: CDR1 KGHSH and CDR2 LQKENI. The CDR3 protein is CASSPPSLQGNYGYTF. DNA for the CDR3: TGTGCCAGCTCACCACCGTCCTTACAGGGGAACTATGGCTACACCTTC.

The V and J genes are TRBV6-1 and TRBJ2-7; 7 nucleotides agree with TRBD1. V shed 0 bases, J shed 4 bases, and the junction held 3 bases outside the gene matches. This CDR3 is built from 14 residues. In germline, CDR1 is MNHNS, CDR2 SASEGT. The CDR3, as DNA: TGTGCCAGCAGTGAAGCGACAGGGTGGTACGAGCAGTACGTC. This encodes CASSEATGWYEQYV.

This rearrangement joins TRBV6-5 to TRBJ2-7, with 8 bases lining up with TRBD1. The germline V gene has CDR1 MNHEY and CDR2 SVGAGI. The junction had 7 bases not matched to a gene; V was cut back by 5 bases and J by 1 base. The CDR3 extends over 15 amino acids. CDR3 sequence: CASSRDGTGSYEQYV. The CDR3 DNA sequence: TGTGCCAGCAGTAGGGACGGGACAGGATCCTACGAGCAGTACGTC.

This clone was seen more than once but under ten times. The rearrangement links TRBV4-1 to TRBJ1-5; weak D call: TRBD1 (5 bases). V was trimmed by 0 bases and J by 4 bases, leaving 13 bases between them. The CDR3 runs 16 residues. CDR1 is MGHRA and CDR2 is YSYEKL in the germline V gene. The CDR3 bases are TGCGCCAGCAGCCAAGATGCGGCAGGGTCAAATCAGCCCCAGCATTTT. Encoded protein: CASSQDAAGSNQPQHF.

The chain employs TRBV5-4 and TRBJ1-4, with TRBD1 as a possible D gene (6 bases). The CDR3 runs to 13 residues. From germline, CDR1 is SGHNT and CDR2 YYREEE (reference sequence). The ends were cut back, 7 bases at V and 3 bases at J, with 10 bases in the middle. The CDR3 sequence: CASRQDSNEKLFF. CDR3 in DNA: TGTGCCAGCCGACAGGACTCTAATGAAAAACTGTTTTTT.

Worth noting for this clone: One junction end disagrees with the germline gene, perhaps due to a read error. This sequence joins TRBV7-7 and TRBJ2-2; D gene unclear. This CDR3 is built from 15 residues. CDR1 SSHAT and CDR2 FNYEAQ come from the germline V gene (reference sequence). This chain's CDR3 is CASSLLADNTGELFF. The DNA for the CDR3 is TGTGCTAGCAGCTTATTGGCAGATAACACCGGGGAGCTGTTTTTT. Based on the CDR3 plus reference TRBV7-7 and TRBJ2-2, the full variable domain is GAGVSQSPRYKVTKRGQDVTLRCDPISSHATLYWYQQALGQGPEFLTYFNYEAQPDKSGLPSDRFSAERPEGSISTLTIQRTEQRDSAMYRCASSLLADNTGELFFGEGSRLTVL.

The V gene is TRBV4-2, the J gene TRBJ1-2; D possibly corresponds to TRBD1 (6 bases). Trimming stripped 0 bases from V and 2 bases from J, with 10 bases between. CDR1 is LGHNA and CDR2 is YNFKEQ in the germline V gene. There are 15 residues in the CDR3. For the CDR3, the DNA is TGTGCCAGCAGCCAAGATTATGGACAGAACTATGGCTACACCTTC. Residues: CASSQDYGQNYGYTF.

The chain couples TRBV7-9 to TRBJ2-2, with TRBD1 identical over 7 bases. The V gene end was trimmed by 3 bases and the J gene end by 0 bases; junction bases not matched to a gene: 4. CDR3 length: 16 residues. Germline values: CDR1 SEHNR, CDR2 FQNEAQ (reference sequence). The CDR3 region is CASSFVTGTNTGELFF. Here the CDR3 DNA reads TGTGCCAGCAGCTTCGTGACAGGGACGAACACCGGGGAGCTGTTTTTT.

The chain combines TRBV19 with TRBJ1-4; maybe TRBD1 (6 bases). Germline loops: CDR1 LNHDA, CDR2 SQIVND (reference sequence). V was shortened by 3 bases and J by 6 bases, with 14 bases between the two germline ends. CDR3 length: 15 amino acids. The CDR3 nucleotides read TGTGCCAGTAGTATCCCCGGACAGATTCATGAAAAACTGTTTTTT. Its protein product is CASSIPGQIHEKLFF.

This chain links TRBV28 with TRBJ2-3; 8 bases align to TRBD2. The CDR3 covers 16 residues. J was trimmed by 1 base and V by 4 bases; bases with no gene match: 7. Per the germline V gene, CDR1 is MDHEN and CDR2 is SYDVKM. The CDR3 loop is CASSWPQTSGTDTQYF. CDR3 bases: TGTGCCAGCAGTTGGCCCCAGACTAGCGGCACAGATACGCAGTATTTT.

The chain recombines TRBV7-2 with TRBJ1-3, with 10 positions matching TRBD1. With V trimmed by 1 base and J by 2 bases, 5 bases remained unmatched. The CDR3 is 17 amino acids. Looked up from germline, CDR1 is SGHTA and CDR2 is FQGNSA. In DNA form, the CDR3 reads TGTGCCAGCAGCTTAGATGACAGGGGGCGCACTGGAAACACCATATATTTT. This gives the protein CASSLDDRGRTGNTIYF.

The CDR3 loop reads CAISESTGVAGNTIYF. The CDR3, as DNA: TGTGCCATCAGTGAGTCGACAGGGGTTGCTGGAAACACCATATATTTT. The chain carries TRBV10-3 and TRBJ1-3, with 8 positions matching TRBD1. The CDR3 runs to 16 residues. CDR1 and CDR2 (germline): ENHRY, SYGVKD. With V trimmed by 0 bases and J by 2 bases, 3 bases remained unmatched.

This clone was detected once. The chain uses TRBV19 and TRBJ2-7, with D maybe TRBD2 (5 bases). The germline CDR1 and CDR2 sequences are LNHDA and SQIVND (reference sequence). The CDR3 consists of 13 residues. V dropped 6 bases and J dropped 5 bases, with 14 bases sitting between them. CDR3 in amino acids: CASSAAGTDEQYF. DNA of the CDR3: TGTGCCAGTAGCGCCGCGGGTACCGACGAGCAGTACTTC.

The CDR3 DNA sequence: TGTGCCAGCACGGGACAGCAAGAGACCCAGTACTTC. It codes for CASTGQQETQYF. The V call is TRBV28, the J call TRBJ2-5; 7 nucleotides line up with TRBD1. The CDR3 has 12 amino acids. The V segment lost 7 bases and the J segment 2 bases; nucleotides outside the gene matches: 1. In germline, CDR1 is MDHEN, CDR2 SYDVKM. Using reference TRBV28 and TRBJ2-5 for the parts outside the CDR3, the full variable domain is DVKVTQSSRYLVKRTGEKVFLECVQDMDHENMFWYRQDPGLGLRLIYFSYDVKMKEKGDIPEGYSVSREKKERFSLILESASTNQTSMYLCASTGQQETQYFGPGTRLLVL.

This clone was recorded once. This chain links TRBV18 with TRBJ2-5; 9 bases are a match to TRBD1. The trim removed 4 bases at V and 5 bases at J, leaving 5 bases unmatched. The CDR3 covers 14 residues. Germline V lookup: CDR1 KGHSH, CDR2 LQKENI. CDR3 coding DNA: TGTGCCAGCTCACAGGGGACAGGGAAGGAGACCCAGTACTTC. Encoded protein: CASSQGTGKETQYF. The full variable domain, with the rest looked up from reference TRBV18 and TRBJ2-5, is NAGVMQNPRHLVRRRGQEARLRCSPMKGHSHVYWYRQLPEEGLKFMVYLQKENIIDESGMPKERFSAEFPKEGPSILRIQQVVRGDSAAYFCASSQGTGKETQYFGPGTRLLVL.

The chain links TRBV11-2 to TRBJ2-1, with TRBD1 matching over 8 bases. The ends lost 4 bases at V and 2 bases at J; junction bases unmatched: 7. This CDR3 contains 16 residues. CDR1 is SGHAT and CDR2 is FQNNGV in the germline V gene. CDR3 loop: CASSSLGQGTYNEQFF. CDR3 DNA: TGTGCCAGCAGCTCCCTCGGACAGGGAACCTACAATGAGCAGTTCTTC. Together with reference TRBV11-2 and TRBJ2-1, the CDR3 gives the full variable domain: EAGVAQSPRYKIIEKRQSVAFWCNPISGHATLYWYQQILGQGPKLLIQFQNNGVVDDSQLPKDRFSAERLKGVDSTLKIQPAKLEDSAVYLCASSSLGQGTYNEQFFGPGTRLTVL.

The chain couples TRBV7-9 to TRBJ2-5, with D tentatively TRBD2 (6 bases). V gave up 1 base and J gave up 1 base, with 10 bases separating them. CDR3 size: 15 residues. Germline assignment: CDR1 SEHNR and CDR2 FQNEAQ (reference sequence). CDR3 residues: CASSLGRGTQETQYF. The CDR3 DNA reads as TGTGCCAGCAGCTTAGGTCGGGGGACCCAAGAGACCCAGTACTTC.

For the CDR3, the DNA is TGTGCCAGCAGCTTAGCCACGACTAGCGGGGGGGCCACAGATACGCAGTATTTT. This codes for CASSLATTSGGATDTQYF. This rearrangement joins TRBV11-1 to TRBJ2-3, with 14 bases that match TRBD2. The CDR3 sequence is 18 residues long. Unmatched junction bases numbered 4, after V lost 0 bases and J lost 2 bases. Per the germline V gene, CDR1 is SGHAT and CDR2 is FQDESV (reference sequence).

This clone was found a few times. This chain joins TRBV29-1 and TRBJ2-7, with TRBD1 identical over 9 bases. V was pared by 2 bases and J by 4 bases, with 15 bases of the junction left unmatched. The CDR3 covers 17 residues. The germline V gene has CDR1 SQVTM and CDR2 ANQGSEA. CDR3 DNA: TGCAGCGTTGAATTCCTCGAACCGGGACAGGGTTGGTACGAGCAGTACTTC. Its protein is CSVEFLEPGQGWYEQYF.

The sample holds one count of this clone. V and J are TRBV7-8 and TRBJ1-6; a possible D gene is TRBD1 (5 bases). Germline V gene sequence: CDR1 SGHVS, CDR2 FQNEAQ. Trimming took off 1 base at V and 8 bases at J, with 15 bases between the two ends. The CDR3 is made up of 16 amino acids. CDR3 amino acids: CASSLDGGGRYSPLHF. The CDR3 DNA reads as TGTGCCAGCAGCTTAGACGGGGGAGGCCGTTATTCACCCCTCCACTTT.

This clone was recorded only once. The V call is TRBV7-2, the J call TRBJ2-5, with D hard to call. The V end was cut by 4 bases, the J end by 7 bases, with 10 bases between. From germline, CDR1 is SGHTA and CDR2 FQGNSA. The CDR3 spans 12 residues. The CDR3 sequence: CASSSVFGTQYF. The DNA of the CDR3 is TGTGCCAGCAGCTCGGTATTTGGGACCCAGTACTTC.

This sequence joins TRBV28 and TRBJ1-1; TRBD1 matches at 7 bases. The V segment lost 6 bases and the J segment 5 bases; nucleotides outside the gene matches: 12. The CDR3 contains 15 residues. CDR1 and CDR2 from the germline V gene are MDHEN and SYDVKM. This chain's CDR3 is CASSAWTGSETEAFF. CDR3 nucleotides: TGTGCCAGCAGCGCTTGGACAGGTTCTGAGACTGAAGCTTTCTTT.